By proportion, the clone carrying this T cell receptor (beta chain) is large (0.1 to 1%). Its target is not known. Naive CD4+ cells had CD25+ Tregs removed. TRBV12-4/TRBJ1-2 clonotypes were amplified with adaptor-ligated barcode primers. One entry per CDR3 protein, called by TCRdb with MiXCR from the multiplex PCR reads. The table includes around 810 distinct CDR3 sequences, 9.5% to 15% detected once. The V and J ends lost 0 bases and 6 bases respectively, with 11 bases between them. This CDR3 contains 14 residues. General study findings and limits: In terms of TCR gene usage, tumor memory CD4+ T cells clustered together with blood and lymph node memory CD4+ cells, as well as with lymph node naive CD4+ cells.

The sequenced sample was naive CD4+ T cells sorted from blood. Subset denoted: naive CD4+ T cells, CD4+CD45RA+CD25-. The receptor's source is a female donor with breast cancer. The chain employs TRBV12-3 or TRBV12-4 and TRBJ1-2; D unclear. The CDR3 is CASSLARFSDGYTF. CDR3 sequence (DNA): TGTGCCAGCAGTTTAGCGCGGTTTTCAGATGGCTACACCTTC.